This entry describes one TCR beta chain. Its antigen target is currently unknown. It has no much larger one-base neighbor in the sample; base qualities were not kept. This sample's time point label indicates: cycle 2 day 1 (C2D1) of nivolumab. Every trial patient had relapsed following autologous stem cell transplantation, and prior brentuximab vedotin exposure was what differed among cohorts A, B and C. The trial cohort comprised roughly 50 patients with relapsed/refractory classical Hodgkin lymphoma whose best overall responses were complete response, partial response or progressive disease. Trial patients were treated with single-agent nivolumab in the multi-cohort phase II CheckMate 205 trial. An independent review committee assessed best overall response by applying the 2007 International Working Group response criteria. Trial PBMCs were collected just before the start of nivolumab (C1D1) and during therapy at cycle 2 day 1 and cycle 4 day 1. Peripheral blood was collected in 8 mL Vacutainer Cell Preparation Tubes, from which PBMCs were isolated by centrifugation and then cryopreserved.

This sample is part of a study of PD-1 blockade in classical Hodgkin lymphoma (dated by TCRdb to 2018 to 2020). As for the study more broadly: Nivolumab dosing was 3 mg/kg intravenously every 2 weeks, continuing until either disease progression or unacceptable toxicity. The study used CyTOF and TCR beta sequencing to define a peripheral blood immune signature of response to PD-1 blockade in classical Hodgkin lymphoma. Broader findings and caveats from the paper: Lower diversity was observed in patients in whom nivolumab was started less than 1 year after ASCT, and these patients were excluded from later analyses so that confounding by immune reconstitution would be avoided. Baseline diversity similar to that of newly diagnosed patients was observed in trial patients achieving complete response, whereas significantly lower diversity was observed in partial responders and progressors. CD4+ but not CD8+ TCR diversity rose significantly by C4D1 (p=0.0027 vs p=0.16), most apparent in complete responders (p=0.02). The study was limited to a single clinical trial cohort, and causes of repertoire differences, possibly disease activity or prior therapy, remained undefined. Baseline TCR diversity was reported as lower in newly diagnosed patients than in healthy donors, and lower still in relapsed/refractory patients.

Genomic DNA was extracted with the Qiagen DNeasy kit from unsorted PBMCs and from negatively selected CD4+ and CD8+ fractions. Using primers that anneal to V and J segments, immunoSEQ multiplex PCR amplified the TCR beta CDR3 regions. Amplification bias was minimized using a synthetic immune receptor repertoire, and residual bias was removed computationally after sequencing. As for the authors' bioinformatics: Repertoire diversity was quantified as the Shannon entropy index using custom Python scripts. Unsorted, CD4+ and CD8+ repertoires were analyzed separately, except for combined analyses in which CD4+ and CD8+ sequences were merged in silico. A clone counted as expanded when the clone's frequency after treatment rose at least 2-fold relative to C1D1, and clones undetected at baseline were given a pseudocount of 0.5. Singleton clones were defined as clones with 0 or 1 copy at C1D1, and non-singleton clones were defined as clones with 2 or more copies. Clones expanded in unsorted samples were assigned a CD4+, CD8+ or unknown annotation through matching of protein sequences in sorted samples from the same patient. Wilcoxon tests on paired samples were used to test changes in diversity from C1D1 to C4D1. Here the immuneACCESS table is served through TCRdb, limited to in-frame sequences with V and J called. Missing clones are a known gap in these copies; in checked studies unresolved V genes cover under half, and the rest lacks a known reason. The DNA gave D and trimming, while V, J and clone size come from that table. Across this sample there are around 99,000 clones, with more than 80% seen only once. Around 17% of the sample is in the top ten clones.

CDR1 and CDR2 (MNHEY, SMNVEV) derive from the germline V gene (reference sequence). Measured from the cysteine to the phenylalanine, the CDR3 is 20 residues long. Solely the CDR3 DNA is kept, with 60 bases framed from the first base. The junction shows trimming of 4 bases on V and 1 base on J, plus 28 bases between the germline ends. The sample in question was peripheral blood mononuclear cells (PBMCs), obtained before the second cycle of nivolumab. The receptor was isolated from a human donor with classical Hodgkin lymphoma. The rearranged segments are TRBV27 and TRBJ1-2; TRBD1 is a weak D gene call, 6 bases matching. For the CDR3, the sequence is CASSSPPGGGPHELNYGYTF. The nucleotide sequence is TGTGCCAGCAGTTCCCCCCCCGGTGGGGGGCCCCACGAACTTAACTATGGCTACACCTTC.